This TCR beta chain was found in a study of metastatic and nonmetastatic thyroid tumors (dated by TCRdb to the early 2020s). In terms of the full investigation: Repertoires were compared across peripheral blood and tumor or nodule tissue samples from malignant and benign thyroid patients. On the study overall, not on this receptor specifically: In both blood and tumor samples, TCR beta diversity was reported to be significantly higher in malignant tumors than in benign nodules.

The germline V gene yields LGHNA for CDR1 and YNFKEQ for CDR2. The CDR3 runs 15 residues from the cysteine to the phenylalanine. Only the CDR3 DNA stays, 45 bases, in frame from base 1. V is clipped by 1 base and J by 4 bases, and the sequence between their germline boundaries is 13 bases long. Library prep was done by PCR. The instrument was an Illumina HiSeq 4000. The TCR beta-chain CDR3 region of each patient was profiled by high-throughput sequencing. Turning to the authors' computational methods: The researchers built a classifier to tell apart papillary thyroid cancer patients with distant metastasis, based on CDR3 differences among clinicopathological groups. To measure repertoire diversity the researchers used the Shannon index, while the Morisita-Horn index served to gauge how similar the tumor and blood repertoires were. TCRdb ran its own pipeline on the public reads, namely fastp trimming at Q25 and MiXCR clone calling, and kept in-frame beta chains. The V and J calls reflect TCRdb's pipeline rather than the authors' work. The sample has roughly 83,000 clones on record, around 14% of them singletons. About 3.6% of the sample comes from the top ten.

This clone was recorded many times. Its cognate antigen has yet to be identified. Base qualities are not recorded, but no much larger clone differs from it by a single base. None of the patients had been given any treatment before thyroid surgery. Patient clinical samples collected from the early 2010s to the late 2010s were retrospectively analysed using T-cell receptor beta sequencing. Recombination joined TRBV4-2 with TRBJ1-2, with the D gene not confidently named. Sequencing was done on a sample of blood. The TCR was taken from a female donor with papillary thyroid cancer or a benign thyroid nodule (not recorded which). Some clones in this sample may be carry-over from other donors' samples. The DNA is TGTGCCAGCAGCCAAGCCACCCTGACCGCCTATGGCTACACCTTC. Its amino acids are CASSQATLTAYGYTF.